The rows below give T cell receptor beta chains drawn from one sample of a study of T cells after yellow fever vaccination. TCRdb itself ran the 5' RACE reads through MiXCR, one entry per CDR3 protein. The table includes some 350,000 distinct CDR3 sequences, approximately 4% detected once. Sequences were derived from PBMCs, sampled 5 days after the yellow fever booster vaccination. All receptors derive from a man aged 18-30 years who received the YFV17D yellow fever vaccine. The CDR3 runs from the conserved cysteine through the conserved F or W. A D gene is named only where the DNA matches it firmly. Rows may omit the clone size; those that give it use once, few, many or a size class.

j_gene,v_gene,abundance,d_gene,CDR3aa,CDR3nt
TRBJ1-2,TRBV5-5,-,-,CASSLVNQGSDYGYTF,TGTGCCAGCAGCTTGGTCAATCAGGGTTCGGACTATGGCTACACCTTC
TRBJ1-1,TRBV5-1,few,-,CASSPGQVMNTEAFF,TGCGCCAGCAGCCCGGGACAAGTCATGAACACTGAAGCTTTCTTT
TRBJ2-7,TRBV6-5,-,-,CASSYRGDGEQYF,TGTGCCAGCAGTTACAGAGGGGATGGGGAGCAGTACTTC
TRBJ2-3,TRBV18,many,TRBD1,CASSPYDPGQGSTDTQYF,TGTGCCAGCTCACCATACGATCCGGGACAGGGCAGCACAGATACGCAGTATTTT
TRBJ1-1,TRBV20-1,many,-,CSASKGIGLGAFF,TGCAGTGCCTCAAAAGGCATTGGGCTCGGAGCTTTCTTT
TRBJ2-3,TRBV15,few,-,CATSRLNSADTQYF,TGTGCCACCAGCAGACTAAATTCCGCGGATACGCAGTATTTT
TRBJ2-5,TRBV4-1,many,-,CASSQTSRGGETQYF,TGCGCCAGCAGCCAGACCAGCAGGGGAGGAGAGACCCAGTACTTC
TRBJ2-5,TRBV20-1,-,TRBD2,CSARLGTSAWETQYF,TGCAGTGCTAGACTAGGGACTAGCGCATGGGAGACCCAGTACTTC
TRBJ1-6,TRBV5-4,-,-,CASSLAGNSPLHF,TGTGCCAGCAGCTTGGCCGGGAATTCACCCCTCCACTTT
TRBJ2-7,TRBV5-1,few,TRBD1,CASSLAQGASYEQYF,TGCGCCAGCAGCTTGGCCCAGGGGGCGTCCTACGAGCAGTACTTC
TRBJ1-2,TRBV3-1,-,TRBD1,CASSLDRAGGYTF,TGTGCCAGCAGCCTTGACAGGGCTGGCGGCTACACCTTC
TRBJ1-1,TRBV19,many,-,CASSLRAGGTEAFF,TGTGCCAGTAGTCTCCGCGCGGGGGGCACTGAAGCTTTCTTT
TRBJ2-1,TRBV7-3,few,TRBD2,CASSSAAGGPNEQFF,TGTGCCAGCAGCTCCGCCGCGGGGGGGCCCAATGAGCAGTTCTTC
TRBJ1-5,TRBV25-1,many,TRBD1,CASSEEPGGINQPQHF,TGTGCCAGCAGTGAAGAGCCAGGGGGAATCAATCAGCCCCAGCATTTT
TRBJ1-2,TRBV20-1,many,TRBD1,CSAKPDRVDGYGYTF,TGCAGTGCTAAACCGGACAGGGTTGACGGCTATGGCTACACCTTC
TRBJ2-1,TRBV28,few,TRBD2,CASSLISLAGSGEQFF,TGTGCCAGCAGTTTAATCAGTCTAGCGGGCTCTGGCGAGCAGTTCTTC
TRBJ2-7,TRBV7-2,-,-,CASSLVGPLEQYF,TGTGCCAGCAGCTTAGTAGGGCCCCTCGAGCAGTACTTC
TRBJ2-6,TRBV9,few,-,CASNNRASGANVLTF,TGTGCCAGCAATAACAGGGCTTCTGGGGCCAACGTCCTGACTTTC
TRBJ2-5,TRBV28,few,-,CASSPSRELSTQYF,TGTGCCAGCAGCCCCTCCCGAGAATTGAGCACCCAGTACTTC
TRBJ2-2,TRBV6-1,many,-,CASSEFDPRAAGELFF,TGTGCCAGCAGTGAATTCGACCCCAGGGCCGCCGGGGAGCTGTTTTTT
TRBJ1-4,TRBV12-3/TRBV12-4,many,-,CASRLGGEKLFF,TGTGCCAGCCGCCTGGGGGGGGAAAAACTGTTTTTT
TRBJ1-4,TRBV12-3/TRBV12-4,few,TRBD1,CASSRDRTRSEKLFF,TGTGCCAGCAGCCGGGACAGGACGAGGAGTGAAAAACTGTTTTTT
TRBJ1-6,TRBV7-2,few,TRBD1,CASSLAGTASPLHF,TGTGCCAGCAGCTTAGCCGGGACAGCTTCACCCCTCCACTTT
TRBJ1-6,TRBV6-5,many,-,CASSRGRRDSPLHF,TGTGCCAGCAGCCGAGGACGGAGGGATTCACCCCTCCACTTT
TRBJ2-1,TRBV7-2,-,TRBD2,CASSLVAGGPGEQFF,TGTGCCAGCAGCTTAGTGGCGGGGGGGCCGGGTGAGCAGTTCTTC
TRBJ2-5,TRBV10-3,few,TRBD1,CAISPSDRGGETQYF,TGTGCCATCAGTCCGAGCGACAGGGGAGGAGAGACCCAGTACTTC
TRBJ2-1,TRBV9,-,-,CASSVLGWATNEQFF,TGTGCCAGCAGCGTTTTAGGTTGGGCGACCAATGAGCAGTTCTTC
TRBJ1-1,TRBV20-1,-,-,CSARDQRDGATEAFF,TGCAGTGCTAGAGATCAAAGGGACGGGGCGACTGAAGCTTTCTTT
TRBJ2-3,TRBV12-3/TRBV12-4,many,TRBD1,CASRDRTGPTDTQYF,TGTGCCAGCAGGGATAGGACAGGGCCCACAGATACGCAGTATTTT
TRBJ2-2,TRBV6-6,few,-,CASSYFGAGTGELFF,TGTGCCAGCAGTTACTTCGGGGCGGGCACCGGGGAGCTGTTTTTT
TRBJ1-4,TRBV7-2,-,-,CASSRPQAPNEKLFF,TGTGCCAGCAGCCGACCCCAGGCCCCTAATGAAAAACTGTTTTTT
TRBJ2-3,TRBV7-9,many,-,CASSQGGEFDTDTQYF,TGTGCCAGCAGCCAGGGCGGGGAATTCGACACAGATACGCAGTATTTT
TRBJ1-6,TRBV7-3,-,TRBD1,CASSLKGGTGDPSPLHF,TGTGCCAGCAGCTTAAAAGGGGGGACAGGGGACCCATCACCCCTCCACTTT
TRBJ2-3,TRBV5-1,many,-,CASSRTPQEADTQYF,TGCGCCAGCAGCCGGACGCCACAGGAGGCAGATACGCAGTATTTT
TRBJ1-5,TRBV2,few,-,CASSGQVSNQPQHF,TGTGCCAGCAGTGGACAAGTAAGCAATCAGCCCCAGCATTTT
TRBJ1-2,TRBV12-3/TRBV12-4,-,-,CASSADNGYTF,TGTGCCAGCAGTGCCGACAATGGCTACACCTTC
TRBJ2-7,TRBV20-1,-,-,CSARGVGRIYEQYF,TGCAGTGCTAGAGGAGTGGGACGGATCTACGAGCAGTACTTC
TRBJ2-3,TRBV6-4,-,-,CASSDNVASMADTQYF,TGTGCCAGCAGTGACAACGTTGCTAGCATGGCAGATACGCAGTATTTT
TRBJ2-3,TRBV18,-,TRBD1,CASSPGGQGRTDTQYF,TGTGCCAGCTCCCCGGGGGGACAGGGACGCACAGATACGCAGTATTTT
TRBJ2-7,TRBV5-1,many,TRBD1,CASSSGTASSEQYF,TGCGCCAGCAGCTCCGGGACAGCCTCAAGCGAGCAGTACTTC
TRBJ2-3,TRBV11-2,many,-,CASSSYTQYF,TGTGCCAGCAGCTCCTATACGCAGTATTTT
TRBJ1-5,TRBV12-3/TRBV12-4,few,-,CATAMGYSNQPQHF,TGTGCCACAGCAATGGGTTATAGCAATCAGCCCCAGCATTTT
TRBJ1-1,TRBV29-1,few,TRBD1,CSVEHRGAFF,TGCAGCGTGGAACACAGGGGAGCTTTCTTT
TRBJ1-4,TRBV12-3/TRBV12-4,many,TRBD1,CASSRDRGGEKLFF,TGTGCCAGCAGCCGGGACAGGGGAGGTGAAAAACTGTTTTTT
TRBJ2-5,TRBV7-2,many,TRBD2,CASSLQRGGLETQYF,TGTGCCAGCAGCCTCCAGCGGGGGGGACTGGAGACCCAGTACTTC
TRBJ2-4,TRBV6-2/TRBV6-3,many,-,CASSAGTYIQYF,TGTGCCAGCAGCGCCGGGACATACATTCAGTACTTC
TRBJ2-6,TRBV18,-,-,CASFTGTGANVLTF,TGTGCCAGCTTCACAGGGACCGGGGCCAACGTCCTGACTTTC
TRBJ1-4,TRBV5-1,-,TRBD1,CASSRRGTGVEKLFF,TGCGCCAGCAGCCGCCGTGGGACAGGGGTAGAAAAACTGTTTTTT
TRBJ2-7,TRBV5-5,many,-,CASSLASGPYEQYF,TGTGCCAGCAGCTTGGCCTCTGGTCCCTACGAGCAGTACTTC
TRBJ1-2,TRBV5-5,few,TRBD1,CASEDRAYGYTF,TGTGCCAGCGAGGACAGGGCCTATGGCTACACCTTC
TRBJ2-7,TRBV7-6,-,-,CASSLTSGRTYEQYF,TGTGCCAGCAGCTTAACGTCCGGCAGAACCTACGAGCAGTACTTC
TRBJ1-2,TRBV5-4,-,-,CASSFPEAAGYTF,TGTGCCAGCAGCTTTCCGGAAGCAGCTGGCTACACCTTC
TRBJ2-1,TRBV7-9,few,-,CASSSPGGGPGYDEQFF,TGTGCCAGCAGCTCCCCCGGCGGAGGACCGGGCTACGATGAGCAGTTCTTC
TRBJ2-3,TRBV20-1,few,TRBD2,CRTLAGDLQRTDTQYF,TGCAGGACACTAGCGGGGGACTTACAACGCACAGATACGCAGTATTTT
TRBJ2-1,TRBV5-1,-,-,CASSREDNEQFF,TGCGCCAGCAGCAGGGAGGACAATGAGCAGTTCTTC